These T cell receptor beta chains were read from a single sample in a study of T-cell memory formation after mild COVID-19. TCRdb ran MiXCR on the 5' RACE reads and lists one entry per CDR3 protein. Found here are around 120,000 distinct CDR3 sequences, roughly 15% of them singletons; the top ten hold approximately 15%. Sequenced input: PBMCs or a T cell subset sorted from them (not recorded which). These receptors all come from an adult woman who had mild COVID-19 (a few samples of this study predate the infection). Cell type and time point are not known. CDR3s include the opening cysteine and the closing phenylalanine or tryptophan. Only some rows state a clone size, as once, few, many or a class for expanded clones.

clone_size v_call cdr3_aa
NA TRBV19 CASSLTGIGSNQPQHF
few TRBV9 CASSGRQRSTYNEQFF
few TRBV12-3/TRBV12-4 CASSSDRASTLNEQFF
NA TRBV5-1 CASSLVGSINTEAFF
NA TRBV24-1 CATSDLRTPGDTQYF
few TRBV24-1 CATELGGGGGPNEQFF
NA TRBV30 CAWWTGGKAEAFF
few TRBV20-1 CSARDRSNTGELFF
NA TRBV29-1 CSGATGVGQPQHF
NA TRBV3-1 CASSLGTNQPQHF
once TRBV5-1 CASSSGTGNGANVLTF
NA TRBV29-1 CSVVLGTWGYGYTF
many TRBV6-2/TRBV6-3 CASRKGNSYEQYF
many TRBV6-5 CASFNNGYTF
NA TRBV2 CASGSNVAADTQYF
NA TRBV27 CASRPLSMGETQYF
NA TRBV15 CATSWGLAREQYF
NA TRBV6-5 CASSYETGVEQYF
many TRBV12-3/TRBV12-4 CASSGRTSGRAYNEQFF
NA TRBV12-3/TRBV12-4 CASSRTQGRTKPQHF
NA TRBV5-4 CASSPLAASTDTQYF
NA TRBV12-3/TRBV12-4 CASTSGGDTGELFF
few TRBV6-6 CASSYSHVEGTEAFF
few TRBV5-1 CASSLVAGKRDEQFF
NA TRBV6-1 CASSEALSGLFYYEQYF
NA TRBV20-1 CSAWNPSGGNTEAFF
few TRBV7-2 CASSLVRGQNTEAFF
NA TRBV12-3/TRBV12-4 CASSLALGTYGYTF
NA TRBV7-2 CASSLAVLGDTQYF
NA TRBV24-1 CATSETGRMADTQYF